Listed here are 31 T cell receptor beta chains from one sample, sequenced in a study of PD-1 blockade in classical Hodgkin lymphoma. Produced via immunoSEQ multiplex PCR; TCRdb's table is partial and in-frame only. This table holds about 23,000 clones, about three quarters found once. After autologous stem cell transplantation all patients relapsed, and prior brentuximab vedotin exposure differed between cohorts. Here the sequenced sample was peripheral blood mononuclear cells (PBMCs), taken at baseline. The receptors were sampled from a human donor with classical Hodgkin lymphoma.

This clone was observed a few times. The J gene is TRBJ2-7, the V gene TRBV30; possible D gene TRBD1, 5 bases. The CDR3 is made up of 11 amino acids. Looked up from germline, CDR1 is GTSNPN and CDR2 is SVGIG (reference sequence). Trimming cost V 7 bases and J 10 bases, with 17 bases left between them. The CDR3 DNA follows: TGTGCCTCCTCCCGGGCTGGGGCTCAGTACTTC. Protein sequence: CASSRAGAQYF.

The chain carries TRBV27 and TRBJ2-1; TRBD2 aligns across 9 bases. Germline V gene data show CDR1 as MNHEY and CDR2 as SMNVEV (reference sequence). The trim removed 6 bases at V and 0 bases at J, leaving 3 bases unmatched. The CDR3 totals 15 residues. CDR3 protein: CASSLAGYSYNEQFF. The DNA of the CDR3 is TGTGCCAGCAGCCTAGCGGGATACTCCTACAATGAGCAGTTCTTC.

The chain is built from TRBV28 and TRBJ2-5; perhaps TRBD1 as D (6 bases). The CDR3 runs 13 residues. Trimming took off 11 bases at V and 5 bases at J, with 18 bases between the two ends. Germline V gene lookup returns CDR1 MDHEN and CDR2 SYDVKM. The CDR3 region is CAAGDPDRETQYF. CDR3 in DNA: TGTGCCGCAGGGGACCCGGATCGGGAGACCCAGTACTTC.

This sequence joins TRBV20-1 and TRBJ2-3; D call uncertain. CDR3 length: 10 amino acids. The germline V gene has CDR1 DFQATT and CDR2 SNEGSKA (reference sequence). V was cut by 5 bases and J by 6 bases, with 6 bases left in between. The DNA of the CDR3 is TGCAGTGCTGTCGGGGATACGCAGTATTTT. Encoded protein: CSAVGDTQYF.

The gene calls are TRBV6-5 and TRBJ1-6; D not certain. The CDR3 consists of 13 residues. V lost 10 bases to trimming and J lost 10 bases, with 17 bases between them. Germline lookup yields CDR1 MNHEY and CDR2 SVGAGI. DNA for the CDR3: TGTGCCACCAAACGCGTAATACCCTCACCCCTCCACTTT. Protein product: CATKRVIPSPLHF.

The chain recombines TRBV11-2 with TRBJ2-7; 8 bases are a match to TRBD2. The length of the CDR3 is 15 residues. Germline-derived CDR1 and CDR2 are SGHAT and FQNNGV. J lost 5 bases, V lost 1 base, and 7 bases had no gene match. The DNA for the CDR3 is TGTGCCAGCAGCTTAGTGCGCGGCGGGGGGCACGAGCAGTACTTC. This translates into CASSLVRGGGHEQYF.

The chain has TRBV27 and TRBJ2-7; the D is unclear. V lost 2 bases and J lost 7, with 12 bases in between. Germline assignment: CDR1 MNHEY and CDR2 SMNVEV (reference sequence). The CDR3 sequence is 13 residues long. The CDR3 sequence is CASSLTAVGEQYV. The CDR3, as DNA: TGTGCCAGCAGTTTAACGGCAGTAGGAGAGCAGTACGTC.

In DNA, the CDR3 is TGTGCCAGCAGAAACGTCGTGACCCAGTACTTC. Translation: CASRNVVTQYF. The chain carries TRBV27 and TRBJ2-5; D unclear. V lost 6 bases, J lost 7 bases, and 9 bases lay in between. The CDR3 sequence is 11 residues long. Germline CDR1 and CDR2: MNHEY and SMNVEV (reference sequence).

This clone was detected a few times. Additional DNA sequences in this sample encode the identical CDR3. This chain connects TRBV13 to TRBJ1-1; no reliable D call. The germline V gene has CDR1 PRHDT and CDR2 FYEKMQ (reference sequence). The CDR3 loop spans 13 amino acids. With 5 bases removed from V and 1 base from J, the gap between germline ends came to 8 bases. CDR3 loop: CASSLTPNTEAFF. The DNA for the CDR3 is TGTGCCAGCAGCCTCACACCGAACACTGAAGCTTTCTTT.

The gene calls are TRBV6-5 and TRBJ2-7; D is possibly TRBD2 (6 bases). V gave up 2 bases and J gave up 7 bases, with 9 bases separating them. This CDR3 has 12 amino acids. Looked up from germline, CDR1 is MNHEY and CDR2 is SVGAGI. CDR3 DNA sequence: TGTGCCAGCAGTTACGGGGCGGGAGAGCAGTACTTC. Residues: CASSYGAGEQYF.

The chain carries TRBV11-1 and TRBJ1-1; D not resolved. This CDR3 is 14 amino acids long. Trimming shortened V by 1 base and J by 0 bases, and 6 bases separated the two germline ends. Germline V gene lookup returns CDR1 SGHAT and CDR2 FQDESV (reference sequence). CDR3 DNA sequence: TGTGCCAGCAGCTTAGAAATGGTGAACACTGAAGCTTTCTTT. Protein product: CASSLEMVNTEAFF.

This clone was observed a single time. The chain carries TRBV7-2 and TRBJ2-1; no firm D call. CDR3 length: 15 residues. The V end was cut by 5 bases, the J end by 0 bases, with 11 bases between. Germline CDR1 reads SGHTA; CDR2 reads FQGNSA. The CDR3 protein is CASSLKSSSYNEQFF. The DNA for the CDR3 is TGTGCCAGCAGCCTTAAATCGAGCTCCTACAATGAGCAGTTCTTC.

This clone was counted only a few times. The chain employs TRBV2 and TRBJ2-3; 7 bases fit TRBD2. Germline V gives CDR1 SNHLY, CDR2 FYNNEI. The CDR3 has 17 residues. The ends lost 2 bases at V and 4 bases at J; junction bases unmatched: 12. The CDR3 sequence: CASSEWWGRESADTQYF. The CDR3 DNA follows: TGTGCCAGCAGTGAATGGTGGGGGAGGGAAAGCGCAGATACGCAGTATTTT.

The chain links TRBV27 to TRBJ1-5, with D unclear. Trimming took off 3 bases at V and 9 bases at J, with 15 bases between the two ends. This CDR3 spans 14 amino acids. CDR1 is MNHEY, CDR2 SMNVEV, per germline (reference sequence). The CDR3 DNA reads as TGTGCCAGCAGTTTTAGAGGATCCCCATGGCCCCAGCATTTT. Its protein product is CASSFRGSPWPQHF.

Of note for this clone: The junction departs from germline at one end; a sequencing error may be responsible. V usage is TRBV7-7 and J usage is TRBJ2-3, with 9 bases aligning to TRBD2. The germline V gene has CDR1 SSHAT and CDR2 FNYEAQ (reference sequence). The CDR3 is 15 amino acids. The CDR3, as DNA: TGTGCTAGCAGCCCCGGGACTAGCACCACAGATACGCAGTATTTT. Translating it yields CASSPGTSTTDTQYF. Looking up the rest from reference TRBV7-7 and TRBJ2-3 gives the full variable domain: GAGVSQSPRYKVTKRGQDVTLRCDPISSHATLYWYQQALGQGPEFLTYFNYEAQPDKSGLPSDRFSAERPEGSISTLTIQRTEQRDSAMYRCASSPGTSTTDTQYFGPGTRLTVL.

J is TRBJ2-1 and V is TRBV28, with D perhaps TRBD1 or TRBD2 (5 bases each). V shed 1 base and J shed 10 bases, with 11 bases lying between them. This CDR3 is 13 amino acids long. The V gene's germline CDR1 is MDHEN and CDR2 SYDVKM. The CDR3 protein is CASSLSGRGEQFF. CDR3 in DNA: TGTGCCAGCAGTTTATCGGGACGGGGCGAGCAGTTCTTC.

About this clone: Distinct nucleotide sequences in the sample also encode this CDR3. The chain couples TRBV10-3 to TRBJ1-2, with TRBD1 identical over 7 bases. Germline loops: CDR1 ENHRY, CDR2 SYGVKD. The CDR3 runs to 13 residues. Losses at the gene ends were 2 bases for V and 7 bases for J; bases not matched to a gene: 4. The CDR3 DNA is TGTGCCATCAGTGAGGACAGGGAGGGTGGCTACACCTTC. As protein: CAISEDREGGYTF.

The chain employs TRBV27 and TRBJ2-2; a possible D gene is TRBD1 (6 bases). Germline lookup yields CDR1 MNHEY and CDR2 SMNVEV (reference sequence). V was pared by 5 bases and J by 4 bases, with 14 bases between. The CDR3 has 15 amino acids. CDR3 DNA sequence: TGTGCCAGCAGTCCTGACAGGATTGGCACCGGGGAGCTGTTTTTT. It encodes CASSPDRIGTGELFF.

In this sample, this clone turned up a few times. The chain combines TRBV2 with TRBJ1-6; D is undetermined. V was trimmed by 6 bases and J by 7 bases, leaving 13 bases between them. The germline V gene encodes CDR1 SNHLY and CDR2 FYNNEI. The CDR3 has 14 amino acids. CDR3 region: CASSRTDGNSPLHF. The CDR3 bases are TGTGCCAGCAGCCGGACGGACGGCAATTCACCCCTCCACTTT.

CDR3 in DNA: TGTGCCAGCAGCCAAACTAGCTTCCCCTCCACAGATACGCAGTATTTT. This gives the protein CASSQTSFPSTDTQYF. The J gene is TRBJ2-3, the V gene TRBV14; maybe TRBD2 (6 bases). This CDR3 region has 16 residues. The V end was cut by 2 bases, the J end by 2 bases, with 14 bases between. Per germline, CDR1 SGHDN and CDR2 FVKESK.

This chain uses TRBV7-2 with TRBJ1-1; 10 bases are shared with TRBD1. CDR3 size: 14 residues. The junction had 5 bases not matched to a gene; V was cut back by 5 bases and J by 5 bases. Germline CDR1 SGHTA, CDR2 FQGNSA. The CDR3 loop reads CASSRQGARTEAFF. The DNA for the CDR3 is TGTGCCAGCAGCCGACAGGGGGCTAGAACTGAAGCTTTCTTT.

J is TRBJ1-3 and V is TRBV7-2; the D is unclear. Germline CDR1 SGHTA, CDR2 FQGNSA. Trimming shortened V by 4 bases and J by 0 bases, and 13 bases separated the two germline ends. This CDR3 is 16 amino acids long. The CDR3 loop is CASSSTTRSSGNTIYF. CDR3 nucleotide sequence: TGTGCCAGCAGCTCTACCACGAGGAGCTCTGGAAACACCATATATTTT.

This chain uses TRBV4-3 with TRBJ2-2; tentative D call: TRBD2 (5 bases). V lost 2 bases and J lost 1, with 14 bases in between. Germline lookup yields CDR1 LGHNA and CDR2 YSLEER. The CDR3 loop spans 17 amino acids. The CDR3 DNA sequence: TGCGCCAGCAGCCAAAGCGGACCCTTTGAGAACACCGGGGAGCTGTTTTTT. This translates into CASSQSGPFENTGELFF.

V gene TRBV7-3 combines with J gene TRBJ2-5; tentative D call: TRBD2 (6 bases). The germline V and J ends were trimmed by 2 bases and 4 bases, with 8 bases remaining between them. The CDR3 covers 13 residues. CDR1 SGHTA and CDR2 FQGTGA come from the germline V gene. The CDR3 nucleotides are TGTGCCAGCAGCTTACGGGGAGGAGAGACCCAGTACTTC. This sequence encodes CASSLRGGETQYF.

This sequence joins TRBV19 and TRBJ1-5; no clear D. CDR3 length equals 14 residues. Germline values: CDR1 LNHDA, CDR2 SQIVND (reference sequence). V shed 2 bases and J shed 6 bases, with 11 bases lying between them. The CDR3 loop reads CASSILGWGQPQHF. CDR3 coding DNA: TGTGCCAGTAGTATATTAGGTTGGGGTCAGCCCCAGCATTTT. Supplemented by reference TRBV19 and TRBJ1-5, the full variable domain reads DGGITQSPKYLFRKEGQNVTLSCEQNLNHDAMYWYRQDPGQGLRLIYYSQIVNDFQKGDIAEGYSVSREKKESFPLTVTSAQKNPTAFYLCASSILGWGQPQHFGDGTRLSIL.

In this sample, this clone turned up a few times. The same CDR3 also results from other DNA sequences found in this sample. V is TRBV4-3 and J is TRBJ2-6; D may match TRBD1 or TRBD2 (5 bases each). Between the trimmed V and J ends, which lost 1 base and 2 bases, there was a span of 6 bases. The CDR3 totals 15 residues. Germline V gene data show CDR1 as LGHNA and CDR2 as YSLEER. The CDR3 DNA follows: TGCGCCAGCAGCCAAGCGGGGCCTGGGGCCAACGTCCTGACTTTC. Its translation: CASSQAGPGANVLTF.

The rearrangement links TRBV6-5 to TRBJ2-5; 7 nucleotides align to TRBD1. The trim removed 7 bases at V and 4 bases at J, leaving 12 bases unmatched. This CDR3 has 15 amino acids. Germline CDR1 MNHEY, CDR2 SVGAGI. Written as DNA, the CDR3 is TGTGCCAGCACTCCGACAGGGCCGGTAGGAGAGACCCAGTACTTC. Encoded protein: CASTPTGPVGETQYF.

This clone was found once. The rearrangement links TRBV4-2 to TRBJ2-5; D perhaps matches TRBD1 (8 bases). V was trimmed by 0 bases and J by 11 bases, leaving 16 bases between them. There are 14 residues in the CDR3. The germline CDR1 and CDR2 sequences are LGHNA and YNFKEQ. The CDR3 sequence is CASSQETGGEKQYF. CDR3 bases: TGTGCCAGCAGCCAAGAAACAGGGGGGGAAAAGCAGTACTTC.

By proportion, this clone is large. Here the CDR3 reads CASSWPSQETQYF. The CDR3 nucleotides read TGCGCCAGCAGCTGGCCTAGTCAAGAGACCCAGTACTTC. This chain uses TRBV5-1 with TRBJ2-5; D uncertain. Germline CDR1 reads SGHRS; CDR2 reads YFSETQ. The CDR3 totals 13 residues. The ends were cut back, 3 bases at V and 2 bases at J, with 8 bases in the middle.

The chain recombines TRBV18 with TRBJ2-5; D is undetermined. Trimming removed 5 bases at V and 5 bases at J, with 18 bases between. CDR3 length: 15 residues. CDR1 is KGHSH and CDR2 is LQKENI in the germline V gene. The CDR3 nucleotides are TGTGCCAGCTCATCTGGGCCCACACCCGGGGAGACCCAGTACTTC. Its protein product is CASSSGPTPGETQYF.

CDR3 in amino acids: CASSLAVAGGRETQYF. For the CDR3, the DNA is TGTGCCAGCAGCTTAGCGGTAGCGGGGGGCCGGGAGACCCAGTACTTC. V gene TRBV7-2 combines with J gene TRBJ2-5; 10 nucleotides align to TRBD2. J lost 5 bases, V lost 0 bases, and 6 bases had no gene match. CDR3 length: 16 amino acids. Germline CDR1 is SGHTA and CDR2 is FQGNSA. Variable domain in full (rest from reference TRBV7-2 and TRBJ2-5): GAGVSQSPSNKVTEKGKDVELRCDPISGHTALYWYRQSLGQGLEFLIYFQGNSAPDKSGLPSDRFSAERTGGSVSTLTIQRTQQEDSAVYLCASSLAVAGGRETQYFGPGTRLLVL.